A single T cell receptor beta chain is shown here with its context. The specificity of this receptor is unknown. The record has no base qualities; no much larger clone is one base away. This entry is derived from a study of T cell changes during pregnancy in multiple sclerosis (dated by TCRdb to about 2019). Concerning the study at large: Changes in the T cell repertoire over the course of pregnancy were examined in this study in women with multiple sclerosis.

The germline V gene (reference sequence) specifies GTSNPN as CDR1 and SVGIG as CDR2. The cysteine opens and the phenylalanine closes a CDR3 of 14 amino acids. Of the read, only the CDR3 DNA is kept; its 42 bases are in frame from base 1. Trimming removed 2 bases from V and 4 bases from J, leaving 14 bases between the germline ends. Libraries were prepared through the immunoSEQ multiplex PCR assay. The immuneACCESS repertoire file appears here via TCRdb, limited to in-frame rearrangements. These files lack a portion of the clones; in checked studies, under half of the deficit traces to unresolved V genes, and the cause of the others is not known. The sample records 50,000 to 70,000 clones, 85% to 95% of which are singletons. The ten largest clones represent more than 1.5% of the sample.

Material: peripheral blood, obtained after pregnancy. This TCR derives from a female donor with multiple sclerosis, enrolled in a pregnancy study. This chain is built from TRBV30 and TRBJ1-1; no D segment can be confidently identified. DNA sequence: TGTGCCTGGAGTTTAGGGCTCCGGGGCACTGAAGCTTTCTTT. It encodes CAWSLGLRGTEAFF. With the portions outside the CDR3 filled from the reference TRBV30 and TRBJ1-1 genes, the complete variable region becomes SQTIHQWPATLVQPVGSPLSLECTVEGTSNPNLYWYRQAAGRGLQLLFYSVGIGQISSEVPQNLSASRPQDRQFILSSKKLLLSDSGFYLCAWSLGLRGTEAFFGQGTRLTVV.